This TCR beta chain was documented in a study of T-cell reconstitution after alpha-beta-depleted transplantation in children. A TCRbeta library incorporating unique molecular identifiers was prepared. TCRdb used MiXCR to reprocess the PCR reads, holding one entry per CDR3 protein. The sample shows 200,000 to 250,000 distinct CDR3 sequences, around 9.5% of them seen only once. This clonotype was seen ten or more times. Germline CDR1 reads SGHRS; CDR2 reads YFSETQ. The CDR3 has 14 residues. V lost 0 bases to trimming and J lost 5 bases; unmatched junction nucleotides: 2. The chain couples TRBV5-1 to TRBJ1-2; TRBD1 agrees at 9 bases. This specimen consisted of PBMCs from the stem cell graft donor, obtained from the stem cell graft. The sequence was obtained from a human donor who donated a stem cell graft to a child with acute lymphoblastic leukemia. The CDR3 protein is CASSLAGTGYGYTF. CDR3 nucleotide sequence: TGCGCCAGCAGCTTGGCCGGGACAGGGTATGGCTACACCTTC.